What follows are 18 T cell receptor beta chains derived from one specimen sequenced in a study of cytomegalovirus exposure and HLA in healthy donors. The PCR employed 60 Vbeta primers together with 13 Jbeta primers. Generated by immunoSEQ multiplex PCR, the TCRdb table keeps only in-frame clones and is missing some. The sample table sets out under 200,000 clones. Material for sequencing was PBMCs. The receptors originated from a man under 40 in good health and CMV-seronegative.

The chain joins TRBV28 to TRBJ1-1; D gene ambiguous. Trimming shortened V by 2 bases and J by 5 bases, and 3 bases separated the two germline ends. This CDR3 has 11 residues. CDR1 and CDR2 from the germline V gene are MDHEN and SYDVKM. The DNA of the CDR3 is TGTGCCAGCAGTTTAGAGACTGAAGCTTTCTTT. Protein sequence: CASSLETEAFF.

With regard to this clone: Relative to the germline gene, one junction end is altered; a read error may explain this. The sample contains more than one DNA sequence encoding this CDR3. The CDR3 protein is CASSAGGRTGAENEKLFF. CDR3 in DNA: TGTGCCAGTAGCGCCGGAGGGCGGACAGGGGCCGAGAATGAAAAACTGTTTTTC. The J gene is TRBJ1-4, the V gene TRBV19; 9 bases map to TRBD1. There are 18 residues in the CDR3. Germline values: CDR1 LNHDA, CDR2 SQIVND (reference sequence).

The rearrangement joins TRBV2 to TRBJ1-2, with 10 positions matching TRBD1. Germline CDR1 and CDR2: SNHLY and FYNNEI. Germline trimming cut 1 base from V and 3 bases from J; bases unmatched to any gene: 8. The CDR3 runs to 17 residues. This chain's CDR3 is CASSEDLGQGSYYGYTF. The CDR3 DNA follows: TGTGCCAGCAGTGAAGATCTGGGACAGGGGTCCTACTATGGCTACACCTTC.

V usage is TRBV4-3 and J usage is TRBJ1-2; D ambiguous. The CDR3 totals 14 residues. Trimming pared 0 bases from V and 5 bases from J, leaving 10 bases between. CDR1 is LGHNA and CDR2 is YSLEER in the germline V gene. The CDR3 sequence is CASSQDITVYGYTF. The CDR3 DNA reads as TGCGCCAGCAGCCAAGATATAACGGTTTATGGCTACACCTTC.

This rearrangement joins TRBV5-4 to TRBJ2-1, with 7 nucleotides matching TRBD2. Germline V gene lookup returns CDR1 SGHNT and CDR2 YYREEE (reference sequence). Trimming removed 1 base from V and 6 bases from J; junction bases left unmatched: 7. The length of the CDR3 is 15 residues. CDR3 protein: CASSLPGTTGNEQFF. CDR3 coding DNA: TGTGCCAGCAGCTTGCCCGGGACTACCGGCAATGAGCAGTTCTTC.

The V gene is TRBV28, the J gene TRBJ1-3; D may be TRBD1 (5 bases). CDR3 length equals 12 residues. Trimming left V 4 bases short and J 6 bases short, with 7 bases between. The germline V gene has CDR1 MDHEN and CDR2 SYDVKM. This CDR3 reads CASSWGLNTIYF. In DNA form, the CDR3 reads TGTGCCAGCAGTTGGGGCCTAAACACCATATATTTT.

The chain couples TRBV18 to TRBJ1-2, with 11 bases matching TRBD1. This CDR3 spans 14 amino acids. Germline-derived CDR1 and CDR2 are KGHSH and LQKENI. Trimming removed 1 base from V and 6 bases from J; junction bases left unmatched: 1. For the CDR3, the DNA is TGTGCCAGCTCACCACGGACAGGGGGCGATGGCTACACCTTC. The encoded protein is CASSPRTGGDGYTF.

This CDR3 reads CASSDLAGVGETQYF. In nucleotides, the CDR3 is TGTGCCAGCAGTGACCTAGCGGGAGTTGGAGAGACCCAGTACTTC. The chain recombines TRBV25-1 with TRBJ2-5; 10 bases align to TRBD2. CDR1 and CDR2 from the germline V gene are MGHDK and SYGVNS. Trimming removed 3 bases from V and 4 bases from J; junction bases left unmatched: 5. The length of the CDR3 is 15 residues.

This chain uses TRBV2 with TRBJ2-1, with D uncertain. From germline, CDR1 is SNHLY and CDR2 FYNNEI. V was shortened by 9 bases and J by 5 bases, with 11 bases between the two germline ends. The CDR3 has 12 residues. The DNA for the CDR3 is TGTGCCAGGACCGGGTCCAACAATGAGCAGTTCTTC. Protein product: CARTGSNNEQFF.

V usage is TRBV6-6 and J usage is TRBJ2-3; 9 bases match TRBD2. With 6 bases clipped from V and 6 bases from J, the junction kept 13 bases outside the gene matches. The CDR3 sequence is 16 residues long. Per germline, CDR1 MNHNY and CDR2 SVGAGI (reference sequence). CDR3 sequence reads: CASSSRAGGPVDTQYF. The DNA for the CDR3 is TGTGCCAGCAGCTCACGAGCGGGGGGCCCGGTGGATACGCAGTATTTT.

The chain recombines TRBV28 with TRBJ2-7, with D tentatively TRBD1 (5 bases). V dropped 8 bases and J dropped 2 bases, with 16 bases sitting between them. The CDR3 runs 14 residues. Per the germline V gene, CDR1 is MDHEN and CDR2 is SYDVKM. The CDR3 here is CASCKGQDPYEQYF. As DNA, the CDR3 is TGTGCCAGCTGTAAGGGGCAGGACCCCTACGAGCAGTACTTC.

This chain uses TRBV9 with TRBJ1-3; a weak D match, TRBD1 (5 bases). V lost 4 bases to trimming and J lost 4 bases, with 15 bases between them. The germline gives CDR1 SGDLS, CDR2 YYNGEE. The CDR3 spans 15 residues. The CDR3, as DNA: TGTGCCAGCAGCCTAATGGGAGGGGCAGGAAACACCATATATTTT. It translates to CASSLMGGAGNTIYF.

The chain uses TRBV2 and TRBJ1-5, with D possibly TRBD1 on 6 matching bases. This CDR3 has 13 residues. V was cut by 4 bases and J by 6 bases, with 10 bases left in between. Germline CDR1 is SNHLY and CDR2 is FYNNEI. CDR3 loop: CASSVEQGQPQHF. CDR3 nucleotide sequence: TGTGCCAGCAGTGTTGAACAGGGTCAGCCCCAGCATTTT.

The V call is TRBV7-2, the J call TRBJ2-7, with TRBD1 identical over 7 bases. The CDR3 is 14 residues long. Germline lookup yields CDR1 SGHTA and CDR2 FQGNSA. V lost 5 bases to trimming and J lost 4 bases; unmatched junction nucleotides: 8. The CDR3 coding sequence is TGTGCCAGCAGCCAAGGGGGACAGTCTTACGAGCAGTACTTC. This translates into CASSQGGQSYEQYF. Full variable domain (missing parts from reference TRBV7-2 and TRBJ2-7): GAGVSQSPSNKVTEKGKDVELRCDPISGHTALYWYRQSLGQGLEFLIYFQGNSAPDKSGLPSDRFSAERTGGSVSTLTIQRTQQEDSAVYLCASSQGGQSYEQYFGPGTRLTVT.

J is TRBJ2-2 and V is TRBV7-8, with a tentative D call TRBD2 (7 bases). The V and J ends lost 4 bases and 5 bases respectively, with 17 bases between them. The length of the CDR3 is 16 residues. Germline CDR1 SGHVS, CDR2 FQNEAQ. CDR3 sequence (DNA): TGTGCCAGCAGCTCACGGGGGGCCCGGGTTACCGGGGAGCTGTTTTTT. Translated: CASSSRGARVTGELFF. Filled out from reference TRBV7-8 and TRBJ2-2, the complete variable domain reads GAGVSQSPRYKVAKRGQDVALRCDPISGHVSLFWYQQALGQGPEFLTYFQNEAQLDKSGLPSDRFFAERPEGSVSTLKIQRTQQEDSAVYLCASSSRGARVTGELFFGEGSRLTVL.

V is TRBV7-7 and J is TRBJ2-3; no definite D call. CDR3 size: 14 residues. The V gene lost 5 bases and the J gene lost 1 base, with 10 bases spanning the gap. Germline CDR1 SSHAT, CDR2 FNYEAQ (reference sequence). CDR3 DNA sequence: TGTGCCAGCAGCGTCGGGTTTGGCACAGATACGCAGTATTTT. Amino acids: CASSVGFGTDTQYF.

The chain is built from TRBV18 and TRBJ1-1; tentative D call: TRBD1 (6 bases). Trimming removed 4 bases at V and 4 bases at J, with 16 bases between. The CDR3 length is 15 residues. Per the germline V gene, CDR1 is KGHSH and CDR2 is LQKENI. The CDR3 nucleotides read TGTGCCAGCTCACGGAACAGGGAGACGGGCACTGAAGCTTTCTTT. The encoded protein is CASSRNRETGTEAFF. Complete variable domain (other parts from reference TRBV18 and TRBJ1-1): NAGVMQNPRHLVRRRGQEARLRCSPMKGHSHVYWYRQLPEEGLKFMVYLQKENIIDESGMPKERFSAEFPKEGPSILRIQQVVRGDSAAYFCASSRNRETGTEAFFGQGTRLTVV.

V and J are TRBV28 and TRBJ2-3, with D tentatively TRBD2 (6 bases). Trimming took 3 bases from V and 4 from J, leaving 8 bases between them. Germline V gene sequence: CDR1 MDHEN, CDR2 SYDVKM. The CDR3 sequence is 13 residues long. Here the CDR3 reads CASSLPSADTQYF. In DNA, the CDR3 is TGTGCCAGCAGTTTGCCTAGCGCAGATACGCAGTATTTT.